This T cell receptor beta chain originates from a study of blood T cell repertoires in COVID-19. This clone turned up a few times. Original data processing: Scientists estimated how many nucleated cells there were by amplifying reference gene primers. Data came from immunoSEQ multiplex PCR; TCRdb stores just in-frame clones and leaves some out. V and J calls and clone size are as listed in that table; D and trimming were resolved from the DNA. The sample has about 170,000 clones; about 80% are singletons. Trimming left V 3 bases short and J 11 bases short, with 8 bases between. CDR3 length equals 11 residues.

The J gene is TRBJ2-1, the V gene TRBV12-3 or TRBV12-4; weak D call: TRBD2 (6 bases). The clonotype was recovered from a woman older than 75 with acute or convalescent COVID-19. The sequenced material came from peripheral blood. The CDR3: CASSFGGKQFF. The CDR3 region has the DNA TGTGCCAGCAGTTTCGGGGGAAAGCAGTTCTTC.